A single sample is the source of the 23 T cell receptor beta chains below, sequenced in a study of blood T cells in healthy people across ages. A second PCR, run for about 7 to 11 cycles, used a sample-barcoded 5' primer plus a J-beta primer mix. MiXCR was run by TCRdb on the 5' RACE reads, yielding one entry per CDR3 protein. The table records roughly 700,000 distinct CDR3 sequences, 49% of them present only once. The sample taken for sequencing was blood. These receptors came from a woman aged 55-69 years in good health.

This chain links TRBV28 with TRBJ2-7; the D gene is possibly TRBD1 (7 bases). The germline V and J ends were trimmed by 6 bases and 6 bases, with 24 bases remaining between them. CDR1 and CDR2 (germline): MDHEN, SYDVKM. CDR3 length equals 16 residues. CDR3 sequence: CASSRSQGFGRIEQYF. The CDR3 nucleotides are TGTGCCAGCAGCCGATCACAGGGGTTTGGGAGGATCGAGCAGTACTTC.

This sequence joins TRBV27 and TRBJ2-3, with 10 bases aligning to TRBD2. Per germline, CDR1 MNHEY and CDR2 SMNVEV (reference sequence). The CDR3 extends over 16 amino acids. The V gene end was trimmed by 0 bases and the J gene end by 2 bases; junction bases not matched to a gene: 2. CDR3 sequence: CASSLSTSGITDTQYF. Here the CDR3 DNA reads TGTGCCAGCAGTTTATCCACTAGCGGGATCACAGATACGCAGTATTTT.

The genes are TRBV4-2 and TRBJ2-1, with D possibly matching TRBD2 (6 bases). This CDR3 is 16 amino acids long. Trimming shortened V by 3 bases and J by 4 bases, and 16 bases separated the two germline ends. Germline CDR1 and CDR2: LGHNA and YNFKEQ. DNA of the CDR3: TGTGCCAGCAGCCAGGCAGCGGGTCCATCTTACAATGAGCAGTTCTTC. Translated, it gives CASSQAAGPSYNEQFF.

This clonotype has more than one count but fewer than ten. The chain uses TRBV6-5 and TRBJ2-4; 9 bases map to TRBD1. CDR1 is MNHEY, CDR2 SVGAGI, per germline. V lost 2 bases and J lost 6; bases outside the gene matches: 11. The CDR3 length is 17 residues. CDR3: CASSYRRGQGTGNIQYF. Here the CDR3 DNA reads TGTGCCAGCAGTTACCGCCGGGGACAGGGAACTGGAAACATTCAGTACTTC.

This clonotype turned up a few times. The V and J genes are TRBV29-1 and TRBJ2-5, with 7 bases matching TRBD1. CDR3 length: 13 amino acids. After removal of 6 bases from V and 2 bases from J, the junction contained 6 bases not matched to a gene. CDR1 is SQVTM, CDR2 ANQGSEA, per germline. The CDR3 DNA follows: TGCAGCGTGCCCGCGACAGGGCAAGAGACCCAGTACTTC. Amino acid sequence: CSVPATGQETQYF.

The chain is built from TRBV7-3 and TRBJ1-2; 7 bases fit TRBD1. Germline CDR1 SGHTA, CDR2 FQGTGA. The CDR3 sequence is 14 residues long. The V segment lost 1 base and the J segment 7 bases; nucleotides outside the gene matches: 6. The CDR3 DNA sequence: TGTGCCAGCAGCTTAAGGGGACAGAGGACTGGCTACACCTTC. It specifies CASSLRGQRTGYTF.

This chain uses TRBV7-2 with TRBJ2-7, with TRBD2 identical over 8 bases. Germline-derived CDR1 and CDR2 are SGHTA and FQGNSA. V trimming: 4 bases; J trimming: 2 bases; junction bases outside the gene matches: 4. There are 14 residues in the CDR3. The CDR3 here is CASSSRTSPYEQYF. As DNA, the CDR3 is TGTGCCAGCAGCTCACGGACTAGCCCCTACGAGCAGTACTTC.

The chain couples TRBV6-5 to TRBJ1-2; the D is unclear. This CDR3 has 14 amino acids. Germline V lookup: CDR1 MNHEY, CDR2 SVGAGI. V dropped 0 bases and J dropped 2 bases, with 7 bases sitting between them. The CDR3 loop reads CASSYSYTNYGYTF. The DNA of the CDR3 is TGTGCCAGCAGTTACTCGTACACGAACTATGGCTACACCTTC.

The genes are TRBV28 and TRBJ1-5; 9 nucleotides align to TRBD1. Germline lookup yields CDR1 MDHEN and CDR2 SYDVKM. The CDR3 is 16 amino acids. The J segment lost 5 bases and the V segment lost 7 bases, leaving 12 bases of the junction unmatched. The CDR3 sequence is CASTAAGTGWHQPQHF. The CDR3 DNA reads as TGTGCCAGCACTGCTGCTGGGACAGGGTGGCATCAGCCCCAGCATTTT.

The J gene is TRBJ1-2, the V gene TRBV20-1; D may be TRBD1 (6 bases). Trimming removed 0 bases from V and 7 bases from J, with 15 bases in between. The germline CDR1 and CDR2 sequences are DFQATT and SNEGSKA (reference sequence). This CDR3 comprises 14 residues. CDR3 sequence reads: CSARDSGTIRGYTF. CDR3 bases: TGCAGTGCTAGAGATTCCGGGACAATTCGTGGCTACACCTTC.

The chain uses TRBV6-6 and TRBJ2-7; D gene unclear. The J call is uncertain, as TRBJ2-4 better fits the DNA end. The CDR3 contains 12 residues. Germline V CDR1 and CDR2: MNHNY, SVGAGI (reference sequence). The CDR3 region is CASGRSKNIQYF. CDR3 in DNA: TGTGCCAGCGGACGATCAAAAAACATTCAGTACTTC.

This chain uses TRBV28 with TRBJ2-7, with D unresolved. The end of the DNA fits TRBJ2-5 better, so the J call may be wrong. The CDR3 covers 14 residues. CDR1 MDHEN and CDR2 SYDVKM come from the germline V gene. CDR3 region: CASSLRVPGETQYF. The CDR3 DNA is TGTGCCAGCAGTTTACGGGTCCCGGGAGAGACCCAGTACTTC.

Regarding this clonotype: It may be a read error: a sequence one base away is much more abundant. The V gene is TRBV12-3 or TRBV12-4, the J gene TRBJ1-4; D perhaps matches TRBD1 (6 bases). Trimming took 8 bases from V and 13 from J, leaving 14 bases between them. This CDR3 comprises 11 residues. The CDR3 region is CASGYGGGLFF. CDR3 nucleotides: TGTGCCAGCGGTTATGGAGGGGGACTGTTTTTT.

This clonotype occurred a few times. The J gene is TRBJ2-7, the V gene TRBV29-1; no firm D call. This CDR3 has 12 residues. Germline values: CDR1 SQVTM, CDR2 ANQGSEA. Trimming removed 7 bases at V and 1 base at J, with 11 bases between. Here the CDR3 DNA reads TGCAGCGCGACCGTACAGTCCTACGAGCAGTACTTC. The encoded protein is CSATVQSYEQYF.

This chain joins TRBV5-1 and TRBJ1-2; D not certain. In germline, CDR1 is SGHRS, CDR2 YFSETQ. The CDR3 contains 14 residues. Trimming removed 2 bases at V and 0 bases at J, with 8 bases between. CDR3 coding DNA: TGCGCCAGCAGCTTCGACACCGCTAACTATGGCTACACCTTC. The encoded protein is CASSFDTANYGYTF.

This clonotype came up once. The chain joins TRBV20-1 to TRBJ2-7; the match to TRBD1 covers 8 bases. The DNA matches TRBJ2-5 better at its end, which makes the J call doubtful. Germline CDR1 and CDR2: DFQATT and SNEGSKA (reference sequence). The CDR3 consists of 13 residues. This chain's CDR3 is CSARDRVRETQYF. DNA for the CDR3: TGCAGTGCTAGGGACAGGGTCCGAGAGACCCAGTACTTC.

The chain has TRBV28 and TRBJ2-7; 9 nucleotides match TRBD1. Trimming removed 5 bases from V and 4 bases from J; junction bases left unmatched: 9. Germline loops: CDR1 MDHEN, CDR2 SYDVKM. The length of the CDR3 is 15 residues. The CDR3 DNA is TGTGCCAGCAGTCAGCCCGGGACAGGGCGGTACGAGCAGTACTTC. Amino acids: CASSQPGTGRYEQYF.

V is TRBV5-4 and J is TRBJ2-7, with 8 bases aligning to TRBD2. The length of the CDR3 is 16 residues. Germline trimming cut 0 bases from V and 4 bases from J; bases unmatched to any gene: 9. The germline CDR1 and CDR2 sequences are SGHNT and YYREEE (reference sequence). DNA for the CDR3: TGTGCCAGCAGCTTGGGGGGTAGCGGGATTAAATACGAGCAGTACTTC. Translating gives CASSLGGSGIKYEQYF. Filled out from reference TRBV5-4 and TRBJ2-7, the complete variable domain reads ETGVTQSPTHLIKTRGQQVTLRCSSQSGHNTVSWYQQALGQGPQFIFQYYREEENGRGNFPPRFSGLQFPNYSSELNVNALELDDSALYLCASSLGGSGIKYEQYFGPGTRLTVT.

V gene TRBV25-1 combines with J gene TRBJ2-1; tentative D call: TRBD2 (6 bases). Germline values: CDR1 MGHDK, CDR2 SYGVNS. The ends were cut back, 3 bases at V and 8 bases at J, with 14 bases in the middle. CDR3 length: 14 residues. DNA of the CDR3: TGTGCCAGCAGTGAGGGGGGTTTAATCCATGAGCAGTTCTTC. Translation: CASSEGGLIHEQFF.

This clonotype has more than one count but fewer than ten. The chain combines TRBV29-1 with TRBJ2-3, with 13 bases that match TRBD2. This CDR3 comprises 13 residues. V shed 7 bases and J 3 bases; nucleotides not matched to a gene: 1. The V gene's germline CDR1 is SQVTM and CDR2 ANQGSEA. The CDR3 DNA sequence: TGCAGCGGGACTAGCGGGAGTACAGATACGCAGTATTTT. The encoded protein is CSGTSGSTDTQYF.

This rearrangement joins TRBV7-9 to TRBJ2-5, with TRBD2 identical over 12 bases. Germline lookup yields CDR1 SEHNR and CDR2 FQNEAQ (reference sequence). This CDR3 contains 16 residues. Trimming at V came to 6 bases and at J to 11 bases, leaving 16 bases not matched to a gene. The CDR3 region is CASRNPTSGSSYEQYF. The DNA for the CDR3 is TGTGCCAGCAGAAATCCGACTAGCGGGAGTAGCTATGAGCAGTACTTC.

A single count supports this clonotype. CDR3 in DNA: TGTGCCTCACTAGCGGGAGCAGATACGCAGTATTTT. This codes for CASLAGADTQYF. The V and J genes are TRBV6-2 or TRBV6-3 and TRBJ2-3; 11 bases are shared with TRBD2. This CDR3 comprises 12 residues. J gave up 4 bases and V 11 bases, and 2 bases lay outside the gene matches. The germline gives CDR1 MNHEY, CDR2 SVGEGT.

The genes are TRBV7-8 and TRBJ2-7, with 7 bases aligning to TRBD1. In germline, CDR1 is SGHVS, CDR2 FQNEAQ. CDR3 length: 13 residues. J gave up 6 bases and V 0 bases, and 2 bases lay outside the gene matches. CDR3 sequence reads: CASSLAAGGEQYF. In DNA, the CDR3 is TGTGCCAGCAGCTTAGCGGCAGGGGGCGAGCAGTACTTC. Filled out from reference TRBV7-8 and TRBJ2-7, the complete variable domain reads GAGVSQSPRYKVAKRGQDVALRCDPISGHVSLFWYQQALGQGPEFLTYFQNEAQLDKSGLPSDRFFAERPEGSVSTLKIQRTQQEDSAVYLCASSLAAGGEQYFGPGTRLTVT.